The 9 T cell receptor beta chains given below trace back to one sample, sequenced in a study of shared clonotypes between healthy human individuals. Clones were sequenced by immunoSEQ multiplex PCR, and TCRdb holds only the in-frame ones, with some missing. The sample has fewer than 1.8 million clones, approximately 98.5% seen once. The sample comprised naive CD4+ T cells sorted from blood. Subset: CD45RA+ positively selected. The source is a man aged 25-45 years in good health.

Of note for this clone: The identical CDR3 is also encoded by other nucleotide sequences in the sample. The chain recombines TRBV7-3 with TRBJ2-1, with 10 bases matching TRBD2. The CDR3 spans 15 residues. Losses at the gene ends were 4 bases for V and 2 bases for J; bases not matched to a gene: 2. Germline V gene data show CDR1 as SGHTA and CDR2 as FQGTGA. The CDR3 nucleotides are TGTGCCAGCAGCTCCGGACTAGCGGCCTACAATGAGCAGTTCTTC. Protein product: CASSSGLAAYNEQFF.

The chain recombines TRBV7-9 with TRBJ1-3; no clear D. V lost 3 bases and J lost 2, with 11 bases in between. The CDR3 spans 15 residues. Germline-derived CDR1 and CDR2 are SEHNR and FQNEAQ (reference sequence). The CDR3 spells CASSFLGRPGNTIYF. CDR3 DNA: TGTGCCAGCAGCTTCCTAGGCAGGCCTGGAAACACCATATATTTT.

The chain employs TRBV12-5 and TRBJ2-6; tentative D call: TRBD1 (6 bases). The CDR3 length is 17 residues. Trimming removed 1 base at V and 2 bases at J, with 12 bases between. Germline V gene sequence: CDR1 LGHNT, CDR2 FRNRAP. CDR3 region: CASGLALTGPGANVLTF. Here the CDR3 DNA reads TGTGCTAGTGGTTTGGCCCTGACAGGTCCTGGGGCCAACGTCCTGACTTTC.

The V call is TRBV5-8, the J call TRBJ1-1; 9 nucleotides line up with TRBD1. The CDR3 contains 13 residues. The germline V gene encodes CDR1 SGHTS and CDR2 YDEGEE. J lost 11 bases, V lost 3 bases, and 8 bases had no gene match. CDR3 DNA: TGTGCCAGCAGCTGGGGACAGGGAAGGTTGGCTTTCTTT. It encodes CASSWGQGRLAFF. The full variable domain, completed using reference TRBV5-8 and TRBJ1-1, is EAGVTQSPTHLIKTRGQQATLRCSPISGHTSVYWYQQALGLGLQFLLWYDEGEERNRGNFPPRFSGRQFPNYSSELNVNALELEDSALYLCASSWGQGRLAFFGQGTRLTVV.

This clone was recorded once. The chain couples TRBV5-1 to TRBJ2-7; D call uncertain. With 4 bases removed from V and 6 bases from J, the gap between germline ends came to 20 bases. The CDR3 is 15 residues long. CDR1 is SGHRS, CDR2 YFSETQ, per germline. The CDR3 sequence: CASSDGPPGFSEQYF. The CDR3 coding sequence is TGCGCCAGCAGCGATGGACCCCCTGGGTTTAGCGAGCAGTACTTC.

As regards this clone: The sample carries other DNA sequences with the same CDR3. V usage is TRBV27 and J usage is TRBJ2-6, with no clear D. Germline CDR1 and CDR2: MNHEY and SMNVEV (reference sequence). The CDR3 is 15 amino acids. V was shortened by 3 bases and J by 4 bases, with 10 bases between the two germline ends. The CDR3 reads CASSFLPSGANVLTF. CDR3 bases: TGTGCCAGCAGTTTCCTTCCATCCGGGGCCAACGTCCTGACTTTC. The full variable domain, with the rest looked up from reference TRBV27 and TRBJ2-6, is EAQVTQNPRYLITVTGKKLTVTCSQNMNHEYMSWYRQDPGLGLRQIYYSMNVEVTDKGDVPEGYKVSRKEKRNFPLILESPSPNQTSLYFCASSFLPSGANVLTFGAGSRLTVL.

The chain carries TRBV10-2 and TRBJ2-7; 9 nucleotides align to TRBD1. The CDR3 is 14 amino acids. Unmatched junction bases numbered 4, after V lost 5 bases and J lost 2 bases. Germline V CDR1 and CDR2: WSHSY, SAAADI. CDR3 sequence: CASSPQGATYEQYF. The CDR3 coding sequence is TGCGCCAGCAGTCCACAGGGGGCTACCTACGAGCAGTACTTC.

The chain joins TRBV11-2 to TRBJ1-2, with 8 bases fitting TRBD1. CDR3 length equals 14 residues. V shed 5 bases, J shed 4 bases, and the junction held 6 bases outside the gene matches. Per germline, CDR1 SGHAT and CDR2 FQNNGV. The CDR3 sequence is CASSAGTGLYGYTF. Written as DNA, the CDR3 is TGTGCCAGCAGCGCAGGGACAGGCCTCTATGGCTACACCTTC.

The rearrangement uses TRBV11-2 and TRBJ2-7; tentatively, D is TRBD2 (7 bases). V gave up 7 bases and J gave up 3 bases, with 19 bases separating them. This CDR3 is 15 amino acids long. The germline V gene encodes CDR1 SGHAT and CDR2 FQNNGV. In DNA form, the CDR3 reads TGTGCCAGCACGCAAGGGGAGGGGGGAGGCTACGAGCAGTACTTC. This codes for CASTQGEGGGYEQYF.